The rows below give T cell receptor beta chains drawn from one sample of a study of OX40 agonist ivuxolimab in advanced cancers. Libraries were prepared by immunoSEQ multiplex PCR; TCRdb keeps only in-frame clonotypes and omits some of them. The sample contains 45,000 to 60,000 clones, roughly 92% of which appear only once. The sequenced sample was CD4+ or CD8+ T cells sorted from blood, obtained in a trial of the OX40 agonist ivuxolimab. These receptor sequences come from an adult with an advanced solid tumor such as melanoma, head and neck, liver or kidney cancer. Both conserved end residues are part of each CDR3. The D gene is left open where the match is weak. Clone size is given for some rows only: seen once, a few or many times, or a class if the clone is expanded.

j_call: TRBJ1-2
clone_size: -
d_call: TRBD1
v_call: TRBV6-1
cdr3_nt: TGTGCCAGCAGTGAATTGGGTCTGGAACAGGGGAGCTATGGCTACACCTTC
cdr3_aa: CASSELGLEQGSYGYTF

j_call: TRBJ2-3
clone_size: -
d_call: TRBD2
v_call: TRBV7-2
cdr3_nt: TGTGCCAGCAGCTTATCTAGCGGGGTTGATACGCAGTATTTT
cdr3_aa: CASSLSSGVDTQYF

j_call: TRBJ2-3
clone_size: once
d_call: -
v_call: TRBV10-3
cdr3_nt: TGTGCCATCAGCGCCGGACTATTTTCGGGAGATACGCAGTATTTT
cdr3_aa: CAISAGLFSGDTQYF

j_call: TRBJ2-1
clone_size: -
d_call: -
v_call: TRBV18
cdr3_nt: TGTGCCAGCTCACCAAGGGACTACAATGAGCAGTTCTTC
cdr3_aa: CASSPRDYNEQFF

j_call: TRBJ1-3
clone_size: -
d_call: -
v_call: TRBV6-1
cdr3_nt: TGTGCCAGCAGTGCCTTTTCGAGGGACTCTGGAAACACCATATATTTT
cdr3_aa: CASSAFSRDSGNTIYF

j_call: TRBJ1-5
clone_size: once
d_call: -
v_call: TRBV14
cdr3_nt: TGTGCCAGCAGCCAAGGGGGGAGGAGGCCCCAGCATTTT
cdr3_aa: CASSQGGRRPQHF

j_call: TRBJ1-2
clone_size: -
d_call: -
v_call: TRBV7-2
cdr3_nt: TGTGCCAGCAGCTTTTGGGGAAGTGGCTACACCTTC
cdr3_aa: CASSFWGSGYTF

j_call: TRBJ2-7
clone_size: -
d_call: TRBD2
v_call: TRBV4-2
cdr3_nt: TGTGCCAGCAGCCAAAGAGGAGAGACTAGCGGGGTCTACGAGCAGTACTTC
cdr3_aa: CASSQRGETSGVYEQYF

j_call: TRBJ1-2
clone_size: few
d_call: -
v_call: TRBV28
cdr3_nt: TGTGCCAGCAGTTTATCGGGCCTTTCATATGGCTACACCTTC
cdr3_aa: CASSLSGLSYGYTF

j_call: TRBJ1-4
clone_size: -
d_call: -
v_call: TRBV6-6
cdr3_nt: TGTGCCAGCAGTTACTCGAAGGAAGGGTTTGAAAAACTGTTTTTT
cdr3_aa: CASSYSKEGFEKLFF

j_call: TRBJ1-2
clone_size: -
d_call: -
v_call: TRBV10-1
cdr3_nt: TGCGCCAGCAGTGAAGAGGGCAACTATGGCTACACCTTC
cdr3_aa: CASSEEGNYGYTF

j_call: TRBJ1-1
clone_size: -
d_call: -
v_call: TRBV6-6
cdr3_nt: TGTGCCAGCAGTCCTCGCAGGGGAGGGACCACTGAAGCTTTCTTT
cdr3_aa: CASSPRRGGTTEAFF

j_call: TRBJ2-7
clone_size: -
d_call: -
v_call: TRBV21-1
cdr3_nt: TGTGCCAGCAGCATACGGGACAGGTGTCCCTACGAGCAGTACTTC
cdr3_aa: CASSIRDRCPYEQYF

j_call: TRBJ1-2
clone_size: -
d_call: -
v_call: TRBV6-5
cdr3_nt: TGTGCCAGCACCTCAGCGGTCGTCAACTATGGCTACACCTTC
cdr3_aa: CASTSAVVNYGYTF

j_call: TRBJ2-1
clone_size: -
d_call: TRBD1
v_call: TRBV6-5
cdr3_nt: TGTGCCAGCAGTTTCAGGGGGAATTACAATGAGCAGTTCTTC
cdr3_aa: CASSFRGNYNEQFF

j_call: TRBJ2-7
clone_size: -
d_call: TRBD1
v_call: TRBV6-6
cdr3_nt: TGTGCCAGCAGAACCCGACAGGGTAGCTCCTACGAGCAGTACTTC
cdr3_aa: CASRTRQGSSYEQYF

j_call: TRBJ1-3
clone_size: -
d_call: -
v_call: TRBV5-1
cdr3_nt: TGCGCCAGCAGCTTGGTGGGGCCAATCTCTGGAAACACCATATATTTT
cdr3_aa: CASSLVGPISGNTIYF

j_call: TRBJ2-1
clone_size: -
d_call: TRBD2
v_call: TRBV6-6
cdr3_nt: TGTGCCAGCAGTTACTCTAGCGGGAGTTGGGATGAGCAGTTCTTC
cdr3_aa: CASSYSSGSWDEQFF

j_call: TRBJ2-5
clone_size: -
d_call: TRBD2
v_call: TRBV9
cdr3_nt: TGTGCCAGCAGCGTAGAAGGGGTAGCGGGGACCCCTCCGGGGACCCAGTACTTC
cdr3_aa: CASSVEGVAGTPPGTQYF

j_call: TRBJ1-1
clone_size: once
d_call: -
v_call: TRBV7-2
cdr3_nt: TGTGCCAGCAGCGGCAGGAGGGACACTGAAGCTTTCTTT
cdr3_aa: CASSGRRDTEAFF

j_call: TRBJ1-1
clone_size: -
d_call: -
v_call: TRBV18
cdr3_nt: TGTGCCAGCTCACCGTACCGGGAGACTGAAGCTTTCTTT
cdr3_aa: CASSPYRETEAFF

j_call: TRBJ2-7
clone_size: -
d_call: -
v_call: TRBV29-1
cdr3_nt: TGCAGCGTTCTTCTGTACGAGCAGTACTTC
cdr3_aa: CSVLLYEQYF

j_call: TRBJ1-6
clone_size: -
d_call: TRBD1
v_call: TRBV4-3
cdr3_nt: TGCGCCAGCAGCCCTGGACAGGGGGCTAATTCACCCCTCCACTTT
cdr3_aa: CASSPGQGANSPLHF

j_call: TRBJ1-2
clone_size: -
d_call: TRBD1
v_call: TRBV11-2
cdr3_nt: TGTGCCAGCAGCTATCCGGACAGGACTGTCTATGGCTACACCTTC
cdr3_aa: CASSYPDRTVYGYTF

j_call: TRBJ2-7
clone_size: -
d_call: -
v_call: TRBV18
cdr3_nt: TGTGCCAGCTCCGCCTCTCTAGCGTTCTCCTACGAGCAGTACTTC
cdr3_aa: CASSASLAFSYEQYF

j_call: TRBJ1-1
clone_size: -
d_call: -
v_call: TRBV28
cdr3_nt: TGTGCCAGCAGTTTATCTTACAGGGAGGGGGCTTTCTTT
cdr3_aa: CASSLSYREGAFF

j_call: TRBJ2-3
clone_size: -
d_call: TRBD2
v_call: TRBV6-1
cdr3_nt: TGTGCCAGCAGCATCGGGAGGCGGGGCACAGATACGCAGTATTTT
cdr3_aa: CASSIGRRGTDTQYF

j_call: TRBJ1-1
clone_size: -
d_call: -
v_call: TRBV7-2
cdr3_nt: TGTGCCAGCAGCCTCACCCAGGAGGGGAAGGCTTTCTTT
cdr3_aa: CASSLTQEGKAFF

j_call: TRBJ2-5
clone_size: -
d_call: -
v_call: TRBV10-3
cdr3_nt: TGTGCCATCAGTCTAGAGAGCGGGCTTGGGGAGACCCAGTACTTC
cdr3_aa: CAISLESGLGETQYF

j_call: TRBJ2-1
clone_size: -
d_call: -
v_call: TRBV28
cdr3_nt: TGTGCCAGCGGTATAAGAGGGGACCTACGGGATGAGCAGTTCTTC
cdr3_aa: CASGIRGDLRDEQFF

j_call: TRBJ1-4
clone_size: -
d_call: TRBD1
v_call: TRBV4-1
cdr3_nt: TGCGCCAGCAGCCAGGACAGGGCGAGGAACGTTAAACTGTTTTTT
cdr3_aa: CASSQDRARNVKLFF

j_call: TRBJ1-2
clone_size: -
d_call: -
v_call: TRBV18
cdr3_nt: TGTGCCAGCTCACCGCGTTTTATGCAGGCTTTCAACTTCTCTCATGGCTACACCTTC
cdr3_aa: CASSPRFMQAFNFSHGYTF

j_call: TRBJ2-7
clone_size: -
d_call: TRBD2
v_call: TRBV4-2
cdr3_nt: TGTGCCAGCAGCCAAGTGGGACTAGCGGGAGGGGCTGGCTACGAGCAGTACTTC
cdr3_aa: CASSQVGLAGGAGYEQYF